This T cell receptor beta chain was captured in a study of OX40 agonist ivuxolimab in advanced cancers. The germline CDR1 and CDR2 sequences are MDHEN and SYDVKM. Trimming removed 4 bases at V and 1 base at J, with 5 bases between. This CDR3 has 12 residues. Using immunoSEQ multiplex PCR, the repertoire was profiled, and TCRdb retains in-frame clones only, with some absent. The sample holds about 76,000 clones, 70% to 90% seen once. Collection of blood occurred at baseline, at cycle 4 day 1, and at cycle 7 day 1. The source material was CD4+ or CD8+ T cells sorted from blood, sampled in a trial of the OX40 agonist ivuxolimab. The V gene is TRBV28, the J gene TRBJ2-7, with D hard to call. This TCR was sampled from an adult with an advanced solid tumor such as melanoma, head and neck, liver or kidney cancer. The CDR3 here is CASSSGSYEQYF. Here the CDR3 DNA reads TGTGCCAGCAGTTCGGGTTCCTACGAGCAGTACTTC.